Described below is a single T cell receptor beta chain sequence and its context. Antigen unknown. The sample is drawn from a study of T cell responses to AZD1222 COVID-19 vaccine. Study findings and constraints: Repertoires were sampled only after the peak T cell response. Females outnumbered males among donors, who were mostly white British; clonal diversity was possibly underestimated. Spike regions recognized by vaccine-associated CD4 TCRs spanned the protein, led by 160-218 and 743-854.

Method: immunoSEQ multiplex PCR; TCRdb's copy keeps in-frame clones and lacks some. The data show about 160,000 clones, with roughly 90% seen just once and approximately 3.3% held by the top ten. The specimen was peripheral blood, collected 28 days after the second AZD1222 dose. This TCR was sampled from an adult who received the AZD1222 COVID-19 vaccine.

For the CDR3, the DNA is TGTGCCAGCAGCCCCACCGGGACAGCTCCAAATGAAGCTTTCTTT. Its translation is CASSPTGTAPNEAFF. The V call is TRBV7-9, the J call TRBJ1-1; 7 bases map to TRBD1. With 5 bases clipped from V and 7 bases from J, the junction kept 13 bases outside the gene matches. The CDR3 consists of 15 residues. The V gene's germline CDR1 is SEHNR and CDR2 FQNEAQ (reference sequence).